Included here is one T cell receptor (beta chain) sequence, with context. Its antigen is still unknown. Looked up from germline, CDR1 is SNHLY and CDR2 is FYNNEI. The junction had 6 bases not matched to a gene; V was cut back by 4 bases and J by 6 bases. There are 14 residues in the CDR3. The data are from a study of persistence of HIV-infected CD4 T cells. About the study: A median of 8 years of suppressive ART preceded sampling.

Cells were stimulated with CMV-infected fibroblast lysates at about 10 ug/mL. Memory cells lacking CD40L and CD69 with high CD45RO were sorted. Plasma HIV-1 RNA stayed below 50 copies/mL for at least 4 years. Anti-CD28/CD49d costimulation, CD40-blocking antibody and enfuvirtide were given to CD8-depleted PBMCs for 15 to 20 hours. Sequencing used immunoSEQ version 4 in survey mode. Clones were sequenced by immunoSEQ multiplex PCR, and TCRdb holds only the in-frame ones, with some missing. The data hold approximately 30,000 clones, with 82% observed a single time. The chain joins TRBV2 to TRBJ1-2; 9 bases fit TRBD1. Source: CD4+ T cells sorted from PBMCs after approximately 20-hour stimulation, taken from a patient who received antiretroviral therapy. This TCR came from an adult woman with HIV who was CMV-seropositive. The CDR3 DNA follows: TGTGCCAGCAGTGGGGACAGGGCAACGGATGGCTACACCTTC. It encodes CASSGDRATDGYTF.